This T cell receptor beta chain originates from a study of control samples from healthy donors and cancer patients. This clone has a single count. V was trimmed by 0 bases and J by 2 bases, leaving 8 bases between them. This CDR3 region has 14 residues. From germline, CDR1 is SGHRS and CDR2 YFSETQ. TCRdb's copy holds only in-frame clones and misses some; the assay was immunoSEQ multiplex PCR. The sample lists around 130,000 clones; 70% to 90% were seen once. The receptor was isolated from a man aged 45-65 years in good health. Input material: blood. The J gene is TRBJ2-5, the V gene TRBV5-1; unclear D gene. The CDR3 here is CASSLGQIQETQYF. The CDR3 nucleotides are TGCGCCAGCAGCTTGGGGCAGATTCAAGAGACCCAGTACTTC.